This T cell receptor (beta chain) was profiled in a study of blood T cell repertoires in COVID-19. Study at large: Some COVID-19 samples were acute and others convalescent; all came from the United States, Italy and Spain. In each case, the material was cDNA or gDNA derived from T cells, B-cell-depleted T cells, or PBMCs.

As originally analysed: Amplification with reference gene primers provided the estimates of nucleated cell counts. Produced via immunoSEQ multiplex PCR; TCRdb's table is partial and in-frame only. V and J calls and clone size follow that table, whereas D and trimming were derived from the DNA. The sample lists 200,000 to 250,000 clones, approximately 80% occurring once. V lost 5 bases and J 0 bases, leaving 12 bases between the germline ends. This CDR3 region has 15 residues. Germline CDR1 and CDR2: PRHDT and FYEKMQ (reference sequence). The chain recombines TRBV13 with TRBJ2-3; maybe TRBD1 (6 bases). Sequencing was done on a sample of peripheral blood. The receptor's source is a man aged 30 to 39 with active or convalescent COVID-19. CDR3 sequence: CASSPGGGSTDTQYF. The DNA of the CDR3 is TGTGCCAGCAGCCCCGGTGGGGGCAGCACAGATACGCAGTATTTT.